The present TCR beta chain was sequenced within a study of siplizumab effects on memory and regulatory T cells (dated by TCRdb to between 2018 and 2021). In the study overall: The study examined how the anti-CD2 antibody siplizumab affects alloreactive T-cell subsets in allogeneic mixed lymphocyte reactions built from human PBMCs. Study-wide findings and limitations: About 75-97% of proliferating CD4+ or CD8+ clones could not be given a naive or memory phenotype. Whether proliferating Tregs from siplizumab cultures actually had suppressive function was not functionally confirmed. Greater diversity appeared to be present in unstimulated naive T cells than in memory T cells, and a substantial contribution to the alloresponse seemed to be made by naive cells. The cumulative frequency of alloreactive sequences traceable to unstimulated CD4+ memory T cells was significantly reduced by siplizumab. In reactions with siplizumab, an average of roughly 69% of mappable alloreactive CD4+ clones were Treg-derived, compared with roughly 27% in control reactions. Because sequences below about 10^-5 frequency were poorly captured, only a minor fraction of alloreactive clones could be mapped to unstimulated subsets.

In regard to this clone: Its antigen target is currently unknown. No per-base quality is available; no much larger clone lies one base away.

Additional sequencing covered unstimulated subsets from a few donor pairs, namely CD8+ effector memory, CD4+ naive, CD8+ TEMRA, CD4+ memory and CD8+ naive. Sorted unstimulated T cells and proliferating T cells recovered from mixed lymphocyte reactions were subjected to TCRbeta CDR3 sequencing. Fresh whole blood from about eleven HLA-typed healthy donors served as the source for isolating PBMCs. The library was produced with the immunoSEQ multiplex PCR assay. The deep sequencing platform assayed about 10^5 TCR templates per sample. Genomic DNA extracted from sorted T cells was the material used for TCRbeta CDR3 sequencing. From the authors' description of their analysis: The R programming language was used for clonal analysis of the TCRbeta CDR3 data. Unstimulated samples were compared with post-reaction CFSE-low samples to define alloreactive CD4+ and CD8+ clones. Alloreactive CD4+ clones were assigned to regulatory or non-regulatory origin by matching sequences to sorted unstimulated Treg and non-Treg repertoires. In TCRdb, the immuneACCESS table is reduced to in-frame sequences with V and J assigned. These tables do not hold every clone; where another copy was compared, an unresolved V gene accounts for under half, and the others remain unexplained. V and J calls and clone size are copied from that table; D and trimming were computed from the DNA. The sample records tens of thousands of clones, 95% to 97% of which are singletons. The ten largest clones take up approximately 0.59% of the sample.

CDR1 and CDR2 are read off the germline V gene as SGHTA and FQGNSA. The CDR3 contains 16 residues, cysteine and phenylalanine counted. CDR3 DNA is the only sequence kept; it has 48 bases, read in frame from the first base. V is cut by 4 bases and J by 5 bases, and the space between the germline ends is 18 bases. The source material was naive CD4+ T cells sorted from blood. The cell subset or site label corresponds to: unstimulated naive T cells. The chain uses TRBV7-2 and TRBJ2-1; the D segment cannot be called with confidence. This receptor was obtained from a human donor in good health. The CDR3 reads CASSSFDRSEDNEQFF. In nucleotides, the sequence is TGTGCCAGCAGCTCATTCGACCGCTCCGAGGACAATGAGCAGTTCTTC.